One sample yielded the 10 T cell receptor beta chains listed below, sequenced in a study of T cells in Graves' hyperthyroidism and ophthalmopathy. RNA transcripts gave rise to amplified TCR beta CDR3 regions. Using the HTBI primer set, a first-round RT-PCR was run on the TCR CDR3. TCRdb processed the multiplex PCR reads anew with MiXCR; each CDR3 protein has one entry. The data contain about 420,000 distinct CDR3 sequences, about 15% of them singletons. Sequencing was performed on blood. These receptor sequences come from a woman aged 18-29 years with Graves' hyperthyroidism.

This clonotype was seen many times. The V call is TRBV27, the J call TRBJ1-3; D may be TRBD1 (5 bases). V gave up 6 bases and J gave up 0 bases, with 9 bases separating them. In germline, CDR1 is MNHEY, CDR2 SMNVEV (reference sequence). The CDR3 has 14 amino acids. DNA of the CDR3: TGTGCCAGCAGAACAGGCCCCTCTGGAAACACCATATATTTT. Amino acids: CASRTGPSGNTIYF.

V and J are TRBV6-1 and TRBJ2-5; the match to TRBD2 covers 9 bases. Germline values: CDR1 MNHNS, CDR2 SASEGT. The J segment lost 2 bases and the V segment lost 6 bases, leaving 7 bases of the junction unmatched. The CDR3 consists of 15 residues. The CDR3 sequence: CASSLLAGTQETQYF. The DNA of the CDR3 is TGTGCCAGCAGCTTGCTAGCGGGGACTCAAGAGACCCAGTACTTC.

The genes are TRBV10-3 and TRBJ2-7, with 9 positions matching TRBD1. Trimming cost V 2 bases and J 2 bases; bases outside gene matches: 4. The CDR3 has 15 residues. Per the germline V gene, CDR1 is ENHRY and CDR2 is SYGVKD. The DNA of the CDR3 is TGTGCCATCAGTGAGCTGGGACAGGGAGCCTACGAGCAGTACTTC. Translated, it gives CAISELGQGAYEQYF.

In the case of this clonotype: A read error may explain this, as a much larger clone is one base away. This chain connects TRBV5-1 to TRBJ1-2, with a tentative D call TRBD1 (5 bases). Germline CDR1 is SGHRS and CDR2 is YFSETQ. This CDR3 contains 19 residues. The CDR3 bases are TGCGCCAGCAGCCCCCACTGGGCCCTCCTGGACAAACCCCACTATGGCTACGCCTTC. It specifies CASSPHWALLDKPHYGYAF.

Ten or more counts support this clonotype. The chain employs TRBV12-3 or TRBV12-4 and TRBJ2-7; TRBD2 matches at 12 bases. The J segment lost 0 bases and the V segment lost 1 base, leaving 7 bases of the junction unmatched. The CDR3 covers 18 residues. CDR3 sequence reads: CASSLVPSGRADSYEQYF. CDR3 DNA: TGTGCCAGCAGTTTAGTACCTAGCGGGAGGGCAGACTCCTACGAGCAGTACTTC.

Only a few counts were recorded for this clonotype. This chain joins TRBV7-9 and TRBJ2-3; tentative D call: TRBD1 (7 bases). Germline CDR1 reads SEHNR; CDR2 reads FQNEAQ (reference sequence). This CDR3 has 14 amino acids. V gave up 5 bases and J gave up 4 bases, with 13 bases separating them. The CDR3 nucleotides are TGTGCCAGCAGCCGGGGGACAGTTCCAGATACGCAGTATTTT. Its translation: CASSRGTVPDTQYF.

This clonotype was seen repeatedly, ten times or more. The genes are TRBV2 and TRBJ2-2; 7 positions agree with TRBD1. The CDR3 is 14 amino acids. Trimming removed 5 bases from V and 8 bases from J; junction bases left unmatched: 8. The germline V gene encodes CDR1 SNHLY and CDR2 FYNNEI. The CDR3 region has the DNA TGTGCCAGCAGTATTAACAGGGGTTCGGGGGAGCTGTTTTTT. This codes for CASSINRGSGELFF.

V gene TRBV7-8 combines with J gene TRBJ1-1, with 9 bases aligning to TRBD1. The germline V gene encodes CDR1 SGHVS and CDR2 FQNEAQ. J lost 5 bases, V lost 2 bases, and 9 bases had no gene match. This CDR3 has 16 residues. The CDR3 sequence is CASSLKGQGVRTEAFF. CDR3 DNA sequence: TGTGCCAGCAGCTTAAAGGGACAGGGAGTGAGAACTGAAGCTTTCTTT.

The sample holds many counts of this clonotype. This chain uses TRBV25-1 with TRBJ2-1, with TRBD2 identical over 11 bases. The CDR3 sequence is 15 residues long. The germline gives CDR1 MGHDK, CDR2 SYGVNS. The V and J ends lost 6 bases and 6 bases, in that order; junction bases with no gene match: 7. The CDR3 DNA is TGTGCCAGCAGAATAGCGGGAGGGGGCTCCAATGAGCAGTTCTTC. It specifies CASRIAGGGSNEQFF.

This clonotype came up a few times. This may be a read error: a much more frequent sequence differs by one nucleotide. The chain recombines TRBV12-3 or TRBV12-4 with TRBJ2-7, with 7 positions matching TRBD1. J lost 7 bases, V lost 10 bases, and 13 bases had no gene match. The CDR3 consists of 13 residues. The CDR3 protein is CANSYQGVGEQYF. CDR3 bases: TGTGCCAACAGCTACCAGGGGGTTGGGGAGCAGTACTTC.